The rows below give T cell receptor beta chains drawn from one sample of a study of T cell responses to AZD1222 COVID-19 vaccine. Only in-frame clones appear in the TCRdb table, and some are missing; sequencing was by immunoSEQ multiplex PCR. This table holds roughly 98,000 clones, approximately 90% found once. The specimen was peripheral blood, collected on day 0 of AZD1222 vaccination. Receptor source: an adult in good health. The CDR3 runs from the conserved cysteine through the conserved F or W. The D gene is left open where the match is weak. Part of the rows lack a size; the others show once, few, many or a class for expanded clones.

D gene	V gene	clone size	CDR3 length	J gene	CDR3 DNA	CDR3 protein
-	TRBV19	-	13	TRBJ1-1	TGTGCCAGTGGGGGGTACAGGAAAACTGAAGCTTTCTTT	CASGGYRKTEAFF
-	TRBV3-1/TRBV3-2	-	17	TRBJ2-7	TGTGCCAGCAGCCAAGTATTGGGGGACCCGCACCCCTACGAGCAGTACTTC	CASSQVLGDPHPYEQYF
-	TRBV3-1/TRBV3-2	-	11	TRBJ1-3	TGTGCCAGCAGCCAAGATGCGTGGTTCTTATTT	CASSQDAWFLF
-	TRBV29-1	-	15	TRBJ1-2	TGCAGCGTTGAAGTCGAACAGGGCTTAGGTTATGGCTACACCTTC	CSVEVEQGLGYGYTF
TRBD2	TRBV28	few	12	TRBJ2-7	TGTGCCAGCAGTGCTAGCGGCTACGAGCAGTACTTC	CASSASGYEQYF
-	TRBV6-1	-	14	TRBJ1-4	TGTGCCAGCAGTGAAAGAAAGAATAATGAAAAACTGTTTTTT	CASSERKNNEKLFF
TRBD1	TRBV10-3	-	16	TRBJ1-1	TGTGCCATCAGCGGAACTCGGGACAGCGGTTTCACTGAAGCTTTCTTT	CAISGTRDSGFTEAFF
-	TRBV7-8	-	19	TRBJ2-1	TGTGCCAGCAGCTTAGCCTCTCACGGAGCAAGTAGCTCCTACAATGAGCAGTTCTTC	CASSLASHGASSSYNEQFF
-	TRBV10-1	-	16	TRBJ1-1	TGCGCCAGCAGCGGGAATTGGCGGGTGATGAACACTGAAGCTTTCTTT	CASSGNWRVMNTEAFF
-	TRBV18	-	13	TRBJ1-6	TGTGCCAGCTCACCGGGTCGTAATTCACCCCTCCACTTT	CASSPGRNSPLHF
TRBD1	TRBV28	once	14	TRBJ1-1	TGTGCCAGCAGTTTCCCGACAGGGGGCACTGAAGCTTTCTTT	CASSFPTGGTEAFF
-	TRBV21-1	-	17	TRBJ1-4	TGTGCCAGCAGAAGCAAATCGGACAGGGGAACTAATGAAAAACTGTTTTTT	CASRSKSDRGTNEKLFF
-	TRBV7-3	-	13	TRBJ2-5	TGTGCCAGCAGCTTTGGAGCTGGAGAGACCCAGTACTTC	CASSFGAGETQYF
-	TRBV5-1	-	18	TRBJ2-2	TGCGCCGGGGGGAAGAGGGACCAGACCTCCGCGAACACCGGGGAGCTGTTTTTT	CAGGKRDQTSANTGELFF
-	TRBV7-3	-	14	TRBJ1-6	TGTGCCAGCAGCCAGACAGGCGGGAATTCACCCCTCCACTTT	CASSQTGGNSPLHF
-	TRBV19	-	15	TRBJ1-4	TGTGCCAGTAGTAGACCGGACGCAACTAATGAAAAACTGTTTTTT	CASSRPDATNEKLFF
TRBD1	TRBV9	once	15	TRBJ2-1	TGTGCCAGCAGCGTCGGACAGGTATCGAGCAATGAGCAGTTCTTC	CASSVGQVSSNEQFF
-	TRBV6-5	-	15	TRBJ2-7	TGTGCCAGCAGTTACTCAGCGCTTCACTCCTACGAGCAGTACTTC	CASSYSALHSYEQYF
-	TRBV7-2	-	18	TRBJ2-3	TGTGCCAGCAGCCACGGGGGACGGTGGCGTGTTGACACAGATACGCAGTATTTT	CASSHGGRWRVDTDTQYF
TRBD1	TRBV9	-	15	TRBJ2-4	TGTGCCAGCAGCCCCCCCGGGACAGGGCAAAACATTCAGTACTTC	CASSPPGTGQNIQYF
-	TRBV29-1	-	15	TRBJ1-2	TGCAGCGCCTCCGAGGGGGGCAGCTTCTTGGTTGGCTACACCTTC	CSASEGGSFLVGYTF
TRBD1	TRBV30	-	16	TRBJ1-1	TGTGCCCGGGTAAGGAATAATCCGACAGGGGGCACTGAAGCTTTCTTT	CARVRNNPTGGTEAFF
-	TRBV4-3	once	15	TRBJ2-1	TGCGCCAGCAGCCAAGATATAAGGGGAGACAATGAGCAGTTCTTC	CASSQDIRGDNEQFF
-	TRBV19	-	12	TRBJ1-1	TGTGCCAGCAATAGACAGAACACTGAAGCTTTCTTT	CASNRQNTEAFF
TRBD1	TRBV5-1	-	14	TRBJ2-2	TGCGCCAGCACATACGACAGGGTCACCGGGGAGCTGTTTTTT	CASTYDRVTGELFF
-	TRBV12-5	-	11	TRBJ1-1	TGTGCTAGCCGCAGAGACACTGAAGCTTTCTTT	CASRRDTEAFF
-	TRBV25-1	-	12	TRBJ2-7	TGTGCCAGCAGTTACATGGGGTACGAGCAGTACTTC	CASSYMGYEQYF
-	TRBV18	once	16	TRBJ1-1	TGTGCCAGCCAAGATATGGTCCCGGGGACGAACACTGAAGCTTTCTTT	CASQDMVPGTNTEAFF
-	TRBV5-1	-	14	TRBJ1-1	TGCGCCAGCAGCGTAGGACAGCAGAACACTGAAGCTTTCTTT	CASSVGQQNTEAFF
-	TRBV7-6	-	8	TRBJ2-7	TGTGCCGCTACGCTAGAGAACTTC	CAATLENF
-	TRBV3-1/TRBV3-2	-	13	TRBJ2-7	TGTGCCAGCAGCCAAGAGCCAGGCTTCAAGCAGTACTTC	CASSQEPGFKQYF